Here is one TCR beta chain with its context. As for time point: after neoadjuvant nivolumab, at surgical resection. These newly diagnosed stage II-IVA oral cavity squamous cell carcinoma patients had no prior systemic or radiation treatment. These oral cavity squamous cell carcinomas were HPV-negative and locally advanced. Method: immunoSEQ multiplex PCR; TCRdb's copy keeps in-frame clones and lacks some. This sample has tens of thousands of clones, with 40% to 50% found just once. CDR3 size: 12 residues. The germline V gene has CDR1 MNHNS and CDR2 SASEGT. Trimming took 6 bases from V and 1 from J, leaving 4 bases between them. This record belongs to a study of neoadjuvant anti-PD-1 for oral cavity cancer.

The specimen comprised tumor tissue, sampled after nivolumab (anti-PD-1) treatment. This sequence originates from a person aged 40 to 85 with oral cavity squamous cell carcinoma. The chain couples TRBV6-1 to TRBJ1-3; D uncertain. In DNA, the CDR3 is TGTGCCAGCAGGGGGTCTGGAAACACCATATATTTT. It specifies CASRGSGNTIYF.